This TCR beta chain comes out of a study of blood T cell repertoires in COVID-19 (dated by TCRdb to 2020 to 2021). In terms of the full investigation: Samples covering the acute and convalescent phases of COVID-19 were provided by collaborators in the United States, Italy and Spain. Where HLA class I and class II types were available, the types were taken from metadata supplied by the sample provider, not from assay-based typing. The samples were drawn from the first 160 participants of the ongoing ImmuneRACE study and from more than 1,000 subjects provided by 6 global collaborators. Sample metadata almost always included a de-identified subject ID, COVID-19 status, age in years and sex. Deeply sampled blood TCRbeta repertoires from subjects exposed to, actively infected with, or recovered from COVID-19 were included in the dataset. The material from the prospective study consisted of cDNA or gDNA derived from T cells, B-cell-depleted T cells, or PBMCs. The repertoires were made available in a free public database intended to serve as a resource for research on the immune response to SARS-CoV-2. What the study reported, not specific to this receptor: How much clinical and demographic metadata was included differed by source and by participant, and the metadata was provided uncurated.

Enrolling through a virtual design, the prospective study's participants ranged in age from about 18 to 89 years and lived across some 22 United States geographic areas. In the prospective study, cohorts were assigned on the basis of participant-reported clinical history obtained from a screening survey and a study questionnaire. For ImmuneRACE Cohort 3, a participant was defined as recovered based on two consecutive negative NP/OP PCR tests, clearance by a healthcare professional, or resolution of symptoms. Mobile phlebotomists in the prospective study collected whole blood, serum and a nasopharyngeal or oropharyngeal swab from every participant. Participants in the prospective study had the option to provide additional blood draws and questionnaires over a roughly two-month period. Blood samples from the prospective study were shipped frozen or at room temperature prior to DNA extraction. The germline V gene specifies KGHSH as CDR1 and LQKENI as CDR2. The CDR3 goes from the cysteine to the phenylalanine over 18 residues. The read is trimmed to its CDR3 DNA, 54 bases read in frame from base 1. V is shortened by 3 bases, J by 0 bases, and the region joining them spans 18 bases.

For this clone: Its antigen remains unidentified. The input lacks base qualities; no much larger clone sits a single base away.

TCRbeta CDR3 regions were amplified from genomic DNA using the immunoSEQ Assay, a bias-controlled multiplex PCR. In the authors' own workflow: Within the assay, amplification of reference gene primers was used to estimate how many nucleated cells each sample contained. Sequence reads were collapsed and filtered to measure the absolute abundance of every unique TCRbeta CDR3 rearrangement. For each sample, productive Simpson clonality was calculated as the square root of Simpson's diversity index across productive rearrangements. Entries here come from immuneACCESS through TCRdb and include only in-frame sequences with V and J called. Some clones fail to appear in such tables; in the studies checked, an unresolved V gene covers under half of the shortfall, and the cause of the remainder is unknown. That table gives V, J and clone size, and the DNA gave D and trimming. The sample data list roughly 250,000 clones, and about 93% of these were observed just once. The ten largest clonotypes hold approximately 2% of the sample.

Sequencing was performed on PBMCs or T cells enriched from blood (not recorded which). The sequence derives from a woman aged 18-29 years who had recovered from COVID-19. Recombination linked TRBV18 to TRBJ1-5; TRBD1 is perhaps the D gene, given 6 matching bases. The CDR3 reads CASSPGLGGGHSNQPQHF. The nucleotides read TGTGCCAGCTCACCTGGACTAGGAGGGGGACATAGCAATCAGCCCCAGCATTTT.